Below, 20 T cell receptor beta chains from the same sample are listed, as sequenced in a study of blood T cell repertoires in COVID-19. The method was immunoSEQ multiplex PCR; TCRdb's version includes in-frame clones alone and lacks a portion of them. The top ten hold around 4.5% of the sample, which has 400,000 to 550,000 clones, around nine tenths seen once. Sample: peripheral blood. Receptors were obtained from a woman aged 25 to 39 with acute or convalescent COVID-19.

The J gene is TRBJ2-5, the V gene TRBV30; 9 nucleotides agree with TRBD1. The ends lost 2 bases at V and 5 bases at J; junction bases unmatched: 6. CDR1 is GTSNPN and CDR2 is SVGIG in the germline V gene (reference sequence). This CDR3 spans 14 amino acids. The CDR3 is CAWSPQGALETQYF. In DNA, the CDR3 is TGTGCCTGGAGTCCACAGGGGGCGCTGGAGACCCAGTACTTC.

This chain joins TRBV5-4 and TRBJ2-2; no definite D call. Germline V gene lookup returns CDR1 SGHNT and CDR2 YYREEE (reference sequence). Trimming took off 5 bases at V and 7 bases at J, with 15 bases between the two ends. The CDR3 runs to 14 residues. The CDR3 region has the DNA TGTGCCAGCAGGGAGATCCTGAGAGGCGGGGAGCTGTTTTTT. It yields the protein CASREILRGGELFF.

V gene TRBV11-2 combines with J gene TRBJ1-1; D uncertain. CDR1 and CDR2 from the germline V gene are SGHAT and FQNNGV. The CDR3 spans 12 residues. V was clipped by 4 bases and J by 4 bases, with 7 bases between them. CDR3 DNA: TGTGCCAGCAGCTCCCCGGGCACTGAAGCTTTCTTT. Protein product: CASSSPGTEAFF. Full variable domain (remainder filled in from reference TRBV11-2 and TRBJ1-1): EAGVAQSPRYKIIEKRQSVAFWCNPISGHATLYWYQQILGQGPKLLIQFQNNGVVDDSQLPKDRFSAERLKGVDSTLKIQPAKLEDSAVYLCASSSPGTEAFFGQGTRLTVV.

The J gene is TRBJ1-6, the V gene TRBV4-1; D ambiguous. The CDR3 spans 14 residues. Trimming shortened V by 0 bases and J by 7 bases, and 7 bases separated the two germline ends. Germline CDR1 is MGHRA and CDR2 is YSYEKL. CDR3 in amino acids: CASSQEGSNSPLHF. In nucleotides, the CDR3 is TGCGCCAGCAGCCAAGAGGGGAGCAATTCACCCCTCCACTTT.

J is TRBJ2-7 and V is TRBV11-2; D remains unclear. V was trimmed by 1 base and J by 3 bases, leaving 7 bases between them. The germline V gene encodes CDR1 SGHAT and CDR2 FQNNGV. There are 13 residues in the CDR3. The CDR3 coding sequence is TGTGCCAGCAGCTTAGGTCAGGTCTACGAGCAGTACTTC. Protein product: CASSLGQVYEQYF.

V and J are TRBV3-1 (or the pseudogene TRBV3-2) and TRBJ2-3; TRBD1 might be the D (6 bases). The CDR3 covers 17 residues. Germline V gene data show CDR1 as LGHDT and CDR2 as YNNKEL (reference sequence). Trimming removed 1 base from V and 0 bases from J, with 14 bases in between. Written as DNA, the CDR3 is TGTGCCAGCAGCCAAGTTCCTCAGAGGGGGAGCACAGATACGCAGTATTTT. It translates to CASSQVPQRGSTDTQYF.

This chain joins TRBV28 and TRBJ1-6; TRBD1 might be the D (5 bases). Germline V CDR1 and CDR2: MDHEN, SYDVKM. The V end was cut by 3 bases, the J end by 3 bases, with 12 bases between. This CDR3 region has 16 residues. DNA of the CDR3: TGTGCCAGCAGTTTGGGCAGGGCGATCTATAATTCACCCCTCCACTTT. As protein: CASSLGRAIYNSPLHF. Combining the CDR3 with reference TRBV28 and TRBJ1-6 gives the whole variable domain DVKVTQSSRYLVKRTGEKVFLECVQDMDHENMFWYRQDPGLGLRLIYFSYDVKMKEKGDIPEGYSVSREKKERFSLILESASTNQTSMYLCASSLGRAIYNSPLHFGNGTRLTVT.

The V and J genes are TRBV5-6 and TRBJ2-1; the D gene is possibly TRBD2 (5 bases). V was pared by 1 base and J by 8 bases, with 13 bases between. This CDR3 has 14 residues. Germline values: CDR1 SGHDT, CDR2 YYEEEE. The DNA for the CDR3 is TGTGCCAGCAGCTTGTACGGGGTAAGCGATGAGCAGTTCTTC. Encoded protein: CASSLYGVSDEQFF.

The rearrangement joins TRBV11-2 to TRBJ2-7, with a tentative D call TRBD2 (6 bases). The CDR3 is 15 amino acids. The germline CDR1 and CDR2 sequences are SGHAT and FQNNGV. Trimming pared 1 base from V and 4 bases from J, leaving 14 bases between. The CDR3 DNA follows: TGTGCCAGCAGCTTAGGAGGGCGGGGACCATACGAGCAGTACTTC. Protein sequence: CASSLGGRGPYEQYF.

The gene calls are TRBV20-1 and TRBJ1-5; D is undetermined. Trimming stripped 7 bases from V and 5 bases from J, with 9 bases between. Looked up from germline, CDR1 is DFQATT and CDR2 is SNEGSKA (reference sequence). This CDR3 comprises 11 residues. The CDR3 is CSVRFDQPQHF. For the CDR3, the DNA is TGCAGTGTCCGTTTCGATCAGCCCCAGCATTTT.

The chain joins TRBV5-6 to TRBJ1-3; perhaps TRBD1 as D (6 bases). V gave up 3 bases and J gave up 4 bases, with 17 bases separating them. Germline V gene sequence: CDR1 SGHDT, CDR2 YYEEEE. CDR3 length: 16 residues. The CDR3 is CASSYHRDNSGNTIYF. CDR3 nucleotide sequence: TGTGCCAGCAGCTACCACAGGGATAATTCGGGAAACACCATATATTTT.

This chain connects TRBV6-5 to TRBJ2-7; tentatively, D is TRBD1 (5 bases). The CDR3 totals 13 residues. V lost 7 bases to trimming and J lost 5 bases, with 15 bases between them. Germline values: CDR1 MNHEY, CDR2 SVGAGI. CDR3 nucleotides: TGTGCCAGCACCTGGACATCGTTAAACGAGCAGTACTTC. This gives the protein CASTWTSLNEQYF.

The chain uses TRBV7-2 and TRBJ1-2; 10 bases agree with TRBD1. This CDR3 is 14 amino acids long. In germline, CDR1 is SGHTA, CDR2 FQGNSA. The V segment lost 7 bases and the J segment 6 bases; nucleotides outside the gene matches: 8. CDR3 amino acids: CASTKTGGADGYTF. CDR3 sequence (DNA): TGTGCCAGCACCAAGACAGGGGGCGCGGATGGCTACACCTTC.

This chain joins TRBV5-5 and TRBJ2-3; TRBD1 is a possible D gene (7 bases). The CDR3 contains 16 residues. Germline values: CDR1 SGHKS, CDR2 YYEKEE (reference sequence). V was pared by 0 bases and J by 5 bases, with 16 bases between. CDR3 coding DNA: TGTGCCAGCAGCTTGGGGGCAGGGGGGTTTCAAGATACGCAGTATTTT. This codes for CASSLGAGGFQDTQYF.

The chain joins TRBV9 to TRBJ2-3, with D possibly matching TRBD2 (7 bases). V was shortened by 4 bases and J by 3 bases, with 18 bases between the two germline ends. Germline-derived CDR1 and CDR2 are SGDLS and YYNGEE. The CDR3 totals 16 residues. The CDR3 nucleotides are TGTGCCAGCAGCAGAGGGGGGGCCCTACGAACAGATACGCAGTATTTT. It specifies CASSRGGALRTDTQYF.

V is TRBV27 and J is TRBJ2-1; TRBD2 matches at 10 bases. The J segment lost 6 bases and the V segment lost 2 bases, leaving 10 bases of the junction unmatched. The CDR3 length is 17 residues. Germline V gives CDR1 MNHEY, CDR2 SMNVEV (reference sequence). The CDR3 loop is CASSLPSLAGAVNEQFF. The CDR3 DNA reads as TGTGCCAGCAGTTTACCCTCGCTAGCGGGGGCTGTCAATGAGCAGTTCTTC.

The V gene is TRBV19, the J gene TRBJ1-5; the D is unclear. The CDR3 is 18 residues long. Germline V gives CDR1 LNHDA, CDR2 SQIVND (reference sequence). V dropped 4 bases and J dropped 4 bases, with 23 bases sitting between them. CDR3 nucleotides: TGTGCCAGTAGTAACCCCCGGGGTGTTCGAAATCCTAATCAGCCCCAGCATTTT. As protein: CASSNPRGVRNPNQPQHF. Combining the CDR3 with reference TRBV19 and TRBJ1-5 gives the whole variable domain DGGITQSPKYLFRKEGQNVTLSCEQNLNHDAMYWYRQDPGQGLRLIYYSQIVNDFQKGDIAEGYSVSREKKESFPLTVTSAQKNPTAFYLCASSNPRGVRNPNQPQHFGDGTRLSIL.

This sequence joins TRBV10-1 and TRBJ2-7, with TRBD1 matching over 11 bases. The CDR3 length is 14 residues. The germline CDR1 and CDR2 sequences are WNHNN and SYGVQD (reference sequence). J gave up 2 bases and V 8 bases, and 5 bases lay outside the gene matches. This CDR3 reads CASPGTGGTYEQYF. For the CDR3, the DNA is TGCGCCAGCCCCGGGACAGGGGGGACCTACGAGCAGTACTTC.

The chain employs TRBV4-1 and TRBJ1-4; 9 bases are shared with TRBD1. Germline-derived CDR1 and CDR2 are MGHRA and YSYEKL. The CDR3 extends over 14 amino acids. Unmatched junction bases numbered 6, after V lost 6 bases and J lost 7 bases. The CDR3 nucleotides read TGCGCCAGCAGTCCGGGACAGGGTATTGAAAAACTGTTTTTT. Translation gives CASSPGQGIEKLFF.

The chain recombines TRBV4-1 with TRBJ1-6; 7 nucleotides match TRBD1. Germline V lookup: CDR1 MGHRA, CDR2 YSYEKL. CDR3 length equals 17 residues. V was pared by 1 base and J by 7 bases, with 10 bases of the junction left unmatched. The CDR3: CASSQAPFLGGNSPLHF. CDR3 sequence (DNA): TGCGCCAGCAGCCAAGCTCCTTTTCTAGGGGGCAATTCACCCCTCCACTTT.